This T cell receptor (beta chain) was recovered during a study of brain T cells in children with intractable seizures. The CDR3 contains 18 residues. Germline V gene data show CDR1 as SEHNR and CDR2 as FQNEAQ (reference sequence). The J segment lost 5 bases and the V segment lost 8 bases, leaving 15 bases of the junction unmatched. As for this clone: What it binds is unknown.

Libraries were prepared by immunoSEQ multiplex PCR; TCRdb keeps only in-frame clonotypes and omits some of them. This sample has 110,000 or so clones, with 94% found just once. Study results and limitations: HCMV serostatus was not known, and viral specificity came from CDR3 similarity only.

Pre-surgery treatment included at least one anti-epileptic drug. The sample consisted of peripheral blood, taken at surgery. The chain joins TRBV7-9 to TRBJ2-3, with 14 bases identical to TRBD2. The sequence came from a boy under two years old with hemimegalencephaly and intractable seizures. CDR3 bases: TGTGCCAGCGGTAGAAGGAGACTAGCGGGAGGGCCGGGAGATACGCAGTATTTT. Translated, it gives CASGRRRLAGGPGDTQYF. The full variable domain, with the rest looked up from reference TRBV7-9 and TRBJ2-3, is DTGVSQNPRHKITKRGQNVTFRCDPISEHNRLYWYRQTLGQGPEFLTYFQNEAQLEKSRLLSDRFSAERPKGSFSTLEIQRTEQGDSAMYLCASGRRRLAGGPGDTQYFGPGTRLTVL.